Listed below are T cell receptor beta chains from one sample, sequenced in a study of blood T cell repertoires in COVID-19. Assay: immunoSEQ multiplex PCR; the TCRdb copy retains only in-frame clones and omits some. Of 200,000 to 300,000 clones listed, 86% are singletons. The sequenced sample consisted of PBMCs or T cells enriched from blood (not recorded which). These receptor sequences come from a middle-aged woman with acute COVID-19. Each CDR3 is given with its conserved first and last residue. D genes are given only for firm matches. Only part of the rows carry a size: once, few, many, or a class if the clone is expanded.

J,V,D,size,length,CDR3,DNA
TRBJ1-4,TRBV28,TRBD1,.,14,CASSLRQGLEKLFF,TGTGCCAGCAGTTTACGACAGGGTTTGGAAAAACTGTTTTTT
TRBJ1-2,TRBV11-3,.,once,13,CASSSSPGFGYTF,TGTGCCAGCAGCTCGAGTCCAGGGTTTGGCTACACCTTC
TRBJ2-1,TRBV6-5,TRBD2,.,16,CASSYSASGRRNEQFF,TGTGCCAGCAGTTACTCTGCTAGCGGGAGGCGGAATGAGCAGTTCTTC
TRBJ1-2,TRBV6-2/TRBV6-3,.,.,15,CASSYGGQRSRGYTF,TGTGCCAGCAGTTATGGGGGCCAGCGGTCCCGAGGCTACACCTTC
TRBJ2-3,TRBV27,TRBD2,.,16,CASSVRAGDRGYTQYF,TGTGCCAGCAGTGTACGAGCGGGGGACCGAGGTTATACGCAGTATTTT
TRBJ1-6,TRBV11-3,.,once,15,CASSFGGVYNSPLHF,TGTGCCAGCAGCTTCGGGGGTGTATATAATTCACCCCTCCACTTT
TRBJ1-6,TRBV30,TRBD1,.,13,CAWSGQGYSPLHF,TGTGCCTGGAGTGGACAGGGGTATTCACCCCTCCACTTT
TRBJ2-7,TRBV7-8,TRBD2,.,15,CASSLGLAGVYEQYF,TGTGCCAGCAGCTTAGGACTAGCGGGGGTTTACGAGCAGTACTTC
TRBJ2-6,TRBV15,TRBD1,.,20,CATSREIPSWTGAGANVLTF,TGTGCCACCAGCAGAGAAATCCCCTCTTGGACAGGGGCTGGGGCCAACGTCCTGACTTTC
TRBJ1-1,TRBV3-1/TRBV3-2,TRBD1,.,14,CASSRGQGGSEAFF,TGTGCCAGCAGCCGAGGACAGGGGGGAAGTGAAGCTTTCTTT
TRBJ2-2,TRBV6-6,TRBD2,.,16,CASSGPTAGGTGELFF,TGTGCCAGCAGTGGACCCACAGCGGGAGGGACCGGGGAGCTGTTTTTT
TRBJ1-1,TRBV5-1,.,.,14,CASSFTGPVTEAFF,TGCGCCAGCAGCTTTACAGGACCTGTCACTGAAGCTTTCTTT
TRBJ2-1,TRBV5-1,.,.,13,CASSLTENNEQFF,TGCGCCAGCAGCTTAACGGAGAACAATGAGCAGTTCTTC
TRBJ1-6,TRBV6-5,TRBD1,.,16,CASSYSAGTGDSPLHF,TGTGCCAGCAGTTACTCTGCCGGGACAGGAGATTCACCCCTCCACTTT
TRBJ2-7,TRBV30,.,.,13,CAWSGTGQSQQYF,TGTGCCTGGAGTGGGACCGGACAGTCGCAGCAGTACTTC
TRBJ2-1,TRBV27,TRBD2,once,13,CASSLGLAVEQFF,TGTGCCAGCAGTCTCGGGCTAGCGGTTGAGCAGTTCTTC
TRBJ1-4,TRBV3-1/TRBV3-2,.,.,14,CASSQDGTNEKLFF,TGTGCCAGCAGCCAAGACGGTACTAATGAAAAACTGTTTTTT
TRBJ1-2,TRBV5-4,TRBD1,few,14,CASSLGQGRDGYTF,TGTGCCAGCAGCTTGGGACAGGGGCGCGATGGCTACACCTTC
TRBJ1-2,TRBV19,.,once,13,CASSPTGRYGYTF,TGTGCCAGTAGCCCCACAGGACGCTATGGCTACACCTTC
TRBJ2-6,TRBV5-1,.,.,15,CASSPLVSGANVLTF,TGCGCCAGCAGCCCCCTAGTCTCTGGGGCCAACGTCCTGACTTTC
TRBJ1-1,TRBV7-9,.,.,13,CASSPGGNTEAFF,TGTGCCAGCAGCCCCGGGGGGAACACTGAAGCTTTCTTT
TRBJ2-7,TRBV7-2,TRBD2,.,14,CASSLLAGDYEQYF,TGTGCCAGCAGCTTATTAGCGGGGGACTACGAGCAGTACTTC
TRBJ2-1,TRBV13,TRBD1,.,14,CASSVDRVYNEQFF,TGTGCCAGCAGCGTGGACAGGGTATACAATGAGCAGTTCTTC
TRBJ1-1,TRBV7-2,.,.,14,CASSSPRMNTEAFF,TGTGCCAGCAGCTCCCCCAGAATGAACACTGAAGCTTTCTTT
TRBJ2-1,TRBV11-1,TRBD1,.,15,CASSLGTGGLNEQFF,TGTGCCAGCAGCTTAGGGACAGGGGGGCTCAATGAGCAGTTCTTC
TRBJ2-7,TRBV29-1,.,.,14,CSVEVAGLSYEQYF,TGCAGCGTTGAAGTGGCAGGACTAAGCTACGAGCAGTACTTC
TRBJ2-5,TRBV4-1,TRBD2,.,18,CASSQVVGGSGRGETQYF,TGCGCCAGCAGCCAAGTGGTGGGTGGTAGCGGGAGAGGAGAGACCCAGTACTTC
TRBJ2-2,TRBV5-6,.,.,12,CASSRPTGELFF,TGTGCCAGCAGTCGTCCCACCGGGGAGCTGTTTTTT
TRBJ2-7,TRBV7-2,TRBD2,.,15,CASRHRSGGSYEQYF,TGTGCCAGCAGGCACCGGTCGGGAGGAAGCTACGAGCAGTACTTC
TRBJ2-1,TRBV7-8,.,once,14,CASSEISTGSRQFF,TGTGCCAGCAGCGAAATTTCTACAGGGTCTAGGCAGTTCTTC
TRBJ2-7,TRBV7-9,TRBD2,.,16,CASSASSRESSYEQYF,TGTGCCAGCAGCGCCTCTTCGCGGGAGTCGTCCTACGAGCAGTACTTC
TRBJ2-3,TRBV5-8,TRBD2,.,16,CASSFRTSGGTDTQYF,TGTGCCAGCAGCTTCAGGACTAGCGGGGGCACAGATACGCAGTATTTT
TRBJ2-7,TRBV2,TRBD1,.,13,CASTRQGSYEQYF,TGTGCCAGCACCCGACAGGGGTCCTACGAGCAGTACTTC
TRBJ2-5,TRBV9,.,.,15,CASSASGGNGETQYF,TGTGCCAGCAGCGCCTCAGGGGGGAACGGGGAGACCCAGTACTTC
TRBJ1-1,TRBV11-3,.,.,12,CASSFRNTEAFF,TGTGCCAGCAGCTTCCGGAACACTGAAGCTTTCTTT
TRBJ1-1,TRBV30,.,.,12,CAWTAMNTEAFF,TGTGCCTGGACAGCGATGAACACTGAAGCTTTCTTT
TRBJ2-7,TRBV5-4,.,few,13,CASSSRDNYEQYF,TGTGCCAGCAGCTCTCGGGACAACTACGAGCAGTACTTC
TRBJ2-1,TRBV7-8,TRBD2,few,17,CASSPSTSGIAYNEQFF,TGTGCCAGCAGCCCTTCGACTAGCGGGATAGCGTACAATGAGCAGTTCTTC
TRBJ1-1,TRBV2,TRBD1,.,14,CASNPGTVNTEAFF,TGTGCCAGCAACCCCGGGACAGTGAACACTGAAGCTTTCTTT
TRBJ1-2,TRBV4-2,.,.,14,CASSQGTELYGYTF,TGTGCCAGCAGCCAAGGAACAGAGCTCTATGGCTACACCTTC